This T cell receptor (beta chain) originates from a study of T cell responses to AZD1222 COVID-19 vaccine. Germline assignment: CDR1 MNHEY and CDR2 SMNVEV (reference sequence). Trimming cost V 5 bases and J 6 bases, with 16 bases left between them. There are 15 residues in the CDR3. The table came from immunoSEQ multiplex PCR; TCRdb's copy has only in-frame clones and leaves some out. The sample has 150,000 to 200,000 clones; roughly nine tenths are singletons. The specimen was peripheral blood, collected on day 0 of MenACWY control vaccination. This chain links TRBV27 with TRBJ1-4; D possibly corresponds to TRBD1 (5 bases). This receptor was obtained from an adult in good health. The CDR3 region has the DNA TGTGCCAGCAGTGGATTAATCGGGGGGGATGAAAAACTGTTTTTT. Translated, it gives CASSGLIGGDEKLFF.